The following is a T cell receptor beta chain sequence with its context. Reverse transcription of roughly 0.5 to 1 ug RNA was carried out with random hexamers. TCR beta CDR3 was amplified by immunoSEQ multiplex PCR. This amplification extended across 54 Vbeta and 13 Jbeta segments. TCRdb redid the calling of the immunoSEQ multiplex PCR reads with MiXCR, one entry per CDR3 protein. Of about 84,000 distinct CDR3 sequences listed, over 80% are singletons. Trimming shortened V by 3 bases and J by 9 bases, and 16 bases separated the two germline ends. This CDR3 has 14 amino acids. Germline V gene sequence: CDR1 SGHDT, CDR2 YYEEEE. The data were taken from a study of CD8 T cells in Susac syndrome.

The chain uses TRBV5-6 and TRBJ2-1, with D perhaps TRBD1 (6 bases). The receptor's source is a human donor in good health. Sequencing input: CD8+ T cells from PBMCs. CDR3 nucleotides: TGTGCCAGCAGCTATTTGGCAGGGGTTGGTGAGCAGTTCTTC. As protein: CASSYLAGVGEQFF.